This TCR beta chain was sequenced for a study of CD8 T cells in ankylosing spondylitis. Regarding the study as a whole: Clones tied to disease were said to be significantly enriched in matched ankylosing spondylitis synovial fluid.

The V gene's germline CDR1 is SGHTA and CDR2 FQGTGA. V lost 4 bases and J lost 4; bases outside the gene matches: 5. The CDR3 extends over 15 amino acids. TCRdb called the 5' RACE reads again in MiXCR, with one record for every CDR3 protein. Here the sample spans roughly 230,000 distinct CDR3 sequences, more than 15% being singletons. This clonotype has a handful of counts. Its specificity is not known. Material for sequencing was blood, either unsorted or a sorted T cell fraction (not recorded which). The chain recombines TRBV7-3 with TRBJ2-1; 9 nucleotides match TRBD1. This receptor was taken from a male donor with ankylosing spondylitis or in good health (not recorded which). CDR3 in amino acids: CASSYTGGQYNEQFF. The CDR3 DNA is TGTGCCAGCAGCTACACAGGGGGCCAGTACAATGAGCAGTTCTTC. Together with reference TRBV7-3 and TRBJ2-1, the CDR3 gives the full variable domain: GAGVSQTPSNKVTEKGKYVELRCDPISGHTALYWYRQSLGQGPEFLIYFQGTGAADDSGLPNDRFFAVRPEGSVSTLKIQRTERGDSAVYLCASSYTGGQYNEQFFGPGTRLTVL.